Below are 5 T cell receptor beta chains sequenced from a single sample in a study of blood T cell repertoires in COVID-19. TCRdb's table, derived via immunoSEQ multiplex PCR, lists solely in-frame clones and lacks some. This table holds tens of thousands of clones, roughly 88% found once. The sequencing sample was made of peripheral blood. These receptors were collected from a man aged 65 to 85 with acute or convalescent COVID-19.

V is TRBV15 and J is TRBJ1-2, with a tentative D call TRBD1 (5 bases). Germline CDR1 and CDR2: LNHNV and YYDKDF (reference sequence). This CDR3 is 15 amino acids long. V lost 0 bases and J 4 bases, leaving 12 bases between the germline ends. The CDR3 nucleotides are TGTGCCACCAGCAGAGATCGGGGGGGTTCCTATGGCTACACCTTC. This gives the protein CATSRDRGGSYGYTF.

The chain uses TRBV6-5 and TRBJ1-1; D is possibly TRBD1 (5 bases). V lost 6 bases and J 3 bases, leaving 14 bases between the germline ends. The germline V gene encodes CDR1 MNHEY and CDR2 SVGAGI. The CDR3 runs to 14 residues. In nucleotides, the CDR3 is TGTGCCAGCAGCTCACCCCAGGGTTACACTGAAGCTTTCTTT. Amino acids: CASSSPQGYTEAFF.

The gene calls are TRBV4-3 and TRBJ1-1; 7 positions match TRBD1. V lost 1 base, J lost 0 bases, and 8 bases stayed unmatched. CDR1 and CDR2 (germline): LGHNA, YSLEER. The CDR3 length is 17 residues. The CDR3 here is CASSQGNRGNMNTEAFF. The CDR3 DNA is TGCGCCAGCAGCCAAGGGAACAGGGGCAACATGAACACTGAAGCTTTCTTT.

This clone was seen only a few times. This chain connects TRBV30 to TRBJ2-4; a possible D gene is TRBD2 (5 bases). The CDR3 runs to 12 residues. Germline V gene sequence: CDR1 GTSNPN, CDR2 SVGIG (reference sequence). Trimming took off 4 bases at V and 8 bases at J, with 12 bases between the two ends. CDR3 in amino acids: CAWIEGADIQYF. In DNA form, the CDR3 reads TGTGCCTGGATAGAGGGCGCGGACATTCAGTACTTC.

The chain carries TRBV20-1 and TRBJ1-4; 9 nucleotides align to TRBD1. This CDR3 has 11 amino acids. Germline V gives CDR1 DFQATT, CDR2 SNEGSKA (reference sequence). Germline trimming cut 6 bases from V and 13 bases from J; bases unmatched to any gene: 6. CDR3 bases: TGCAGTGCAGGGGACAGGGTGGGACTGTTTTTT. It specifies CSAGDRVGLFF.